This entry is about one TCR beta chain. Trimming pared 1 base from V and 6 bases from J, leaving 9 bases between. Looked up from germline, CDR1 is LGHDT and CDR2 is YNNKEL (reference sequence). The CDR3 covers 14 residues. The TCRbeta library was prepared with unique molecular identifiers. Each CDR3 protein is one row after TCRdb ran MiXCR on the PCR reads. Among 420,000 or so distinct CDR3 sequences, about 11% were seen once, and the ten largest hold about 5%. This specimen belongs to a study of T-cell reconstitution after alpha-beta-depleted transplantation in children. The chain employs TRBV3-1 and TRBJ2-2; perhaps D is TRBD1 or TRBD2 (5 bases each). This clonotype was obtained from a human donor who donated a stem cell graft to a child with acute myeloid leukemia. Material: PBMCs from the stem cell graft donor, obtained from the stem cell graft. Here the CDR3 DNA reads TGTGCCAGCAGCCAAGGGGGGAGCGCCGGGGAGCTGTTTTTT. Protein: CASSQGGSAGELFF.